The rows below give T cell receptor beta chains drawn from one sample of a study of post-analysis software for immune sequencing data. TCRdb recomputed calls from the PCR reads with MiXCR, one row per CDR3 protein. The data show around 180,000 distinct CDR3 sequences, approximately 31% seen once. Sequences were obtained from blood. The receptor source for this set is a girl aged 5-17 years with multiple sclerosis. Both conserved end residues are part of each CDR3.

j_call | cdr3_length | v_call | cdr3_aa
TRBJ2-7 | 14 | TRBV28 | CASRRPGTTYEQYF
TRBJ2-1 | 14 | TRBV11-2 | CASSFGQVYNEQFF
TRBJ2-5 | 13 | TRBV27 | CASSFREGETQYF
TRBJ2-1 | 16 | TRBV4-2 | CASSQETSGRGTEQFF
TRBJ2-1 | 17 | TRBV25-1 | CASKPPMLNKSYNEQFF
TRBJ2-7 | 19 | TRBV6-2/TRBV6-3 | CASSYGPGTFQSAHYEQYF
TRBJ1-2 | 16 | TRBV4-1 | CASSHRSLRDFHGYTF
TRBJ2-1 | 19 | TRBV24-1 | CATSALGTSVRPLAFEQFF
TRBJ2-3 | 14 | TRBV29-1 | CSVRTSSDTDTQYF
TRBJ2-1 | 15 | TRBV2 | CASEGALQGHNEQFF
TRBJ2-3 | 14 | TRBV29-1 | CSVQAGVVTDTQYF
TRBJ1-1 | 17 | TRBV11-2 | CASSFITGIPRNTEAFF
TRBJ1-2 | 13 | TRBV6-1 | CASSFFGGYGYTF
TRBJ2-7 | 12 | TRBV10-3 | CALGASRGEQYF
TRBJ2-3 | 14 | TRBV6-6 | CASSLGRVTDTQYF
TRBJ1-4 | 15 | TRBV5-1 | CASSLGSGLNEKLFF
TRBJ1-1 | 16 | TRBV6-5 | CASSGTGVRLNTEAFF
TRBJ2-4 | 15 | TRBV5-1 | CASSLGDRIENIQYF
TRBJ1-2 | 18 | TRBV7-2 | CASSDRVGGDPSNYGYTF
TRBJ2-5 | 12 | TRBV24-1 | CATSGSVETQYF
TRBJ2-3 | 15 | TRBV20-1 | CSAENRNYGTDTQYF
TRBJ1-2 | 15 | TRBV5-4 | CASSLMTGLNYGYTF
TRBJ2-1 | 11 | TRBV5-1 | CASLVRGEQFF
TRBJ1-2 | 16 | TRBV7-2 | CTSSLAYTPGDYGYTF
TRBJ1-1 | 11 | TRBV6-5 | CASGVGTEAFF
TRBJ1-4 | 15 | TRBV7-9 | CASSSGADYIEKLFF
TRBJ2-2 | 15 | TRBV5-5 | CASSRTSEYTGELFF
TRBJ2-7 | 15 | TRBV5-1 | CASSFGADGSYEQYF
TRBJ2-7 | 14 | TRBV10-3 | CAISEDRDTYEQYF
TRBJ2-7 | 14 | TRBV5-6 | CASSFGAGKNEQYF
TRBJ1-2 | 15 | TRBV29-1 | CSVEDRGQVGYGYTF
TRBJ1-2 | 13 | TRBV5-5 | CASGWSRPDGYTF
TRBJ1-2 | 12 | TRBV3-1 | CASRTGDYGYTF
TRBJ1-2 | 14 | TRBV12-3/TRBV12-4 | CASTSLTGGYGYTF
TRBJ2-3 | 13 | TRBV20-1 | CRALAGRTDTQYF
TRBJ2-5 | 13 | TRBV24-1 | CATSTASSETQYF
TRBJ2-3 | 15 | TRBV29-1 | CSAPGRGGTLDTQYF
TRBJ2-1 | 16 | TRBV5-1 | CASSHRLAGGVGEQFF
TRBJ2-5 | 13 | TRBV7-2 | CASSPRLGETQYF
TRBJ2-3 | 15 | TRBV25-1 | CASSKLEGYPDTQYF
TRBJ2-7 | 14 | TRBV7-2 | CASGLGGRVDEQYF
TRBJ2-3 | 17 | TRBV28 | CASRLSGYRGRTDTQYF
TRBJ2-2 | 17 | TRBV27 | CASSPLPGQKNTGELFF
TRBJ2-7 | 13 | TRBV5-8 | CASSSSDSYEQYF
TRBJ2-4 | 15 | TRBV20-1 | CSAQAEGGAKNIQYF